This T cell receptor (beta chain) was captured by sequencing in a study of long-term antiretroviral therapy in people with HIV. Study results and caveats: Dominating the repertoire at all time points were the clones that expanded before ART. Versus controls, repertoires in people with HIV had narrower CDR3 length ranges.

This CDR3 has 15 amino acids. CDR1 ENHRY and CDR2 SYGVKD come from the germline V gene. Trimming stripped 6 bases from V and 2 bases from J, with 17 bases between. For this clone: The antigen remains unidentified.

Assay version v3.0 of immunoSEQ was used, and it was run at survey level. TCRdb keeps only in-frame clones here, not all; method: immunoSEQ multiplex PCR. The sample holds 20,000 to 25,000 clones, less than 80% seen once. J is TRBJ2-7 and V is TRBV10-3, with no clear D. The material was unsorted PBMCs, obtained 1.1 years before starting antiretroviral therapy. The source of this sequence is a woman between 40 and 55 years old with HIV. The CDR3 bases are TGTGCCATCAGGACTGTAGGGTCCGTTCCCTACGAGCAGTACTTC. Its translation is CAIRTVGSVPYEQYF.